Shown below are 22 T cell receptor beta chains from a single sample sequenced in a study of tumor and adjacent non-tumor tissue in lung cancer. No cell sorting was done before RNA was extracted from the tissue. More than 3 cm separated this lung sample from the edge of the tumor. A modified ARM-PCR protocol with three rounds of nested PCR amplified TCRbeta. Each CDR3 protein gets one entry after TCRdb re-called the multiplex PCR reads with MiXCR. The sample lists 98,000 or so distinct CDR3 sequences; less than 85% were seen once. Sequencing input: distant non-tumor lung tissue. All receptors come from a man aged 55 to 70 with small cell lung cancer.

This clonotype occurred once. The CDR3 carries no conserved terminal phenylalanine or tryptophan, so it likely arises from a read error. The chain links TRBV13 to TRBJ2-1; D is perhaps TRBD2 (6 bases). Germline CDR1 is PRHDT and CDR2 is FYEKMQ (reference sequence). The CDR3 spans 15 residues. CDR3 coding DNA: TGTGCCAGTAGCTTGGGAGGTAACTCCGACAATGAGCAGTTCCTT. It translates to CASSLGGNSDNEQFL.

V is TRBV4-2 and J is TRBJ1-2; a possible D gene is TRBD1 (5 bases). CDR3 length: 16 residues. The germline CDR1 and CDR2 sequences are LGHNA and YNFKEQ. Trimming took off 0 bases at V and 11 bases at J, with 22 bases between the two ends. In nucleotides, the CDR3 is TGTGCCAGCAGCCAAGAGAGAGGGACGTCCTATGCTGGTTACACCTTC. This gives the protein CASSQERGTSYAGYTF.

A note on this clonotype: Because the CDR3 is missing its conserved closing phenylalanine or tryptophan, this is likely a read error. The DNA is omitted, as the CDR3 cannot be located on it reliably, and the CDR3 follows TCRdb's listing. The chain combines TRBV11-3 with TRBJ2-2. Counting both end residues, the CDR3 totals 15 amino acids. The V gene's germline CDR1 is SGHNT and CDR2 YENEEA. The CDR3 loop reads CASSLGVSSGGELFS.

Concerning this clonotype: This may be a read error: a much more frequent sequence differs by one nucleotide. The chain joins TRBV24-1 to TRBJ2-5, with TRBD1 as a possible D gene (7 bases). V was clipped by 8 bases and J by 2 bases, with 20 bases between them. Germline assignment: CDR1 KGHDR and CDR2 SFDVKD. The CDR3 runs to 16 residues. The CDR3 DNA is TGTGCCACCAATGGCGGAGGGGGCGCGGGGCAAGAGACCCAGTACTTC. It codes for CATNGGGGAGQETQYF.

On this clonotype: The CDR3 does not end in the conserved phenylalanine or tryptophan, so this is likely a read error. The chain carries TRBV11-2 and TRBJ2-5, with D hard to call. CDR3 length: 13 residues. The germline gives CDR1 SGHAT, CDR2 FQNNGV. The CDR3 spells CASSFNSKETQYL. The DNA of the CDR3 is TGTGCCAGCAGCTTTAATAGTAAAGAGACACAGTACTTG.

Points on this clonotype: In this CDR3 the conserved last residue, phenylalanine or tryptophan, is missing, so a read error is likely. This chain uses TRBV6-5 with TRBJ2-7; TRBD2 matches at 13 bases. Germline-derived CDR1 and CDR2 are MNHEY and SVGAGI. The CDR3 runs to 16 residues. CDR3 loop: CARSHSTSGRAYEQYL. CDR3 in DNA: TGTGCCCGCAGCCATTCTACTAGCGGGAGGGCCTACGAGCAGTACCTC.

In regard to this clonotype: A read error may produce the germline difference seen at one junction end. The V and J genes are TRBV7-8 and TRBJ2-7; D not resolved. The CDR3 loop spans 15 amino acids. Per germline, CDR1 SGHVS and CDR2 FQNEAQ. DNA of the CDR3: TGTGCTAGCAGCTTAGGAAGGGTCCGGCACTACAAGCAGCACTTC. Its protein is CASSLGRVRHYKQHF.

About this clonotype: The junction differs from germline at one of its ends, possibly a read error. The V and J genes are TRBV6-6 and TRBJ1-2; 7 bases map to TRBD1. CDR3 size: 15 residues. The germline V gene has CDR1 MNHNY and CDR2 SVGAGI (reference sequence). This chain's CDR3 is CASGYNPGTDYDYTF. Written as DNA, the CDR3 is TGTGCCAGCGGTTACAACCCCGGGACAGACTATGACTACACCTTC.

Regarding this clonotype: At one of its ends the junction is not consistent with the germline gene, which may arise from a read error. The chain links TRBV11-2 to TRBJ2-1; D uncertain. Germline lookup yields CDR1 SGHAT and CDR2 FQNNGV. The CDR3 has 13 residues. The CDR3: CASNLESFGDQFF. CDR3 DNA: TGTGCCAGCAACTTAGAGAGTTTCGGTGATCAGTTCTTC.

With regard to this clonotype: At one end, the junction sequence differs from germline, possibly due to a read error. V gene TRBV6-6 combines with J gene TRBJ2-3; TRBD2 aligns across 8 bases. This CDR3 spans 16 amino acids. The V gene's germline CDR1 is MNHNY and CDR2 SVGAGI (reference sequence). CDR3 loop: CASSPFSGGVADTQYF. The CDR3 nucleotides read TGTGCCAGCAGTCCGTTTTCGGGAGGGGTAGCAGATACGCAATATTTT.

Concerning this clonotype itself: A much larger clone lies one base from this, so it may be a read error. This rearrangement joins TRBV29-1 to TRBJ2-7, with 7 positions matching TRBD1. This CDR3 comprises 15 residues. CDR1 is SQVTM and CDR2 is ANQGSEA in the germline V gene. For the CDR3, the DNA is TGCACCGTTACTCTCCCGGGACAGAGCCCCTACGAGCAGTACTTC. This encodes CTVTLPGQSPYEQYF.

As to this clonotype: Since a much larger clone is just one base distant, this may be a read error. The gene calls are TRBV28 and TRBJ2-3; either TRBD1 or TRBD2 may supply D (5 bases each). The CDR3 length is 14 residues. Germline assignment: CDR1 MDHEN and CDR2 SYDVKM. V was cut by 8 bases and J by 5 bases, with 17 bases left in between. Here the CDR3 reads CASLGPQLGDTQYF. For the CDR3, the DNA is TGTGCCAGCCTGGGACCCCAATTGGGAGATACGCAGTATTTT.

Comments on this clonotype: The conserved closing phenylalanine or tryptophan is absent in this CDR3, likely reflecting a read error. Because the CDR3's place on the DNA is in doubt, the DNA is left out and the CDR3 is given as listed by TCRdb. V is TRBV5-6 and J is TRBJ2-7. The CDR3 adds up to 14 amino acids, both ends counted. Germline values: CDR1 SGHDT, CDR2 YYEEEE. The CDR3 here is CASSPRVGAYEQYI.

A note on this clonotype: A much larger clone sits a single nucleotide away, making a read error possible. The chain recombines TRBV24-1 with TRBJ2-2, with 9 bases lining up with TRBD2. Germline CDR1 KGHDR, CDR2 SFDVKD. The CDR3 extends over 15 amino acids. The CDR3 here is CATSDSLAGSGDLFF. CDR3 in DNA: TGTGCCACCAGTGATTCTCTAGCGGGATCCGGGGACCTGTTTTTT.

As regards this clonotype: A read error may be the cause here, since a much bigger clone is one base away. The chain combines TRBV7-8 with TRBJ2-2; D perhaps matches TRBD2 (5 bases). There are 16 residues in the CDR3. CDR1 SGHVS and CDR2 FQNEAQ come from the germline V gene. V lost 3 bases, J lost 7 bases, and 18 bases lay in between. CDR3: CASSFQTTSPIGELFF. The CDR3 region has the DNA TGTGCCAGCAGCTTTCAAACAACTAGTCCCATCGGGGAGCTGTTTTTT.

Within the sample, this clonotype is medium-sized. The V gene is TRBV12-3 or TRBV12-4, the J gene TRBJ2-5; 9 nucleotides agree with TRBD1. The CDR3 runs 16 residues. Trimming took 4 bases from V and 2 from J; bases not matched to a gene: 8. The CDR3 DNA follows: TGTGCCAGCAGTTCCCGGGACAGGGAGAGTCAAGAGACCCAGTACTTC. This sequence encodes CASSSRDRESQETQYF.

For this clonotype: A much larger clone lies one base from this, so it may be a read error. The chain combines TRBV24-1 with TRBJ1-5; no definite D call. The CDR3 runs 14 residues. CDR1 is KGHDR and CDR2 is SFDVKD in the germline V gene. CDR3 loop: CATSEPGGNQLQHF. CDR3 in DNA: TGTGCCACCAGTGAACCCGGTGGCAATCAGCTCCAGCATTTT.

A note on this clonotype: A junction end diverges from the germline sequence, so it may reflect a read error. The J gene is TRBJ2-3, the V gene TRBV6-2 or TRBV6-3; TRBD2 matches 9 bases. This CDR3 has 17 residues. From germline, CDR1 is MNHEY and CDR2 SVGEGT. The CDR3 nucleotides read TGTACCAGCAGTTACTCTATACGCGGGAGGGCCGAAAATACGCAGTATTTT. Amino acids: CTSSYSIRGRAENTQYF.

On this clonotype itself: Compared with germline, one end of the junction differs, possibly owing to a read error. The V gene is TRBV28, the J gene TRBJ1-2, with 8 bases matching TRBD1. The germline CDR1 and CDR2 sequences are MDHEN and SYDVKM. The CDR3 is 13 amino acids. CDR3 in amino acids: CANWPTGEDGYTF. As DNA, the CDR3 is TGTGCCAACTGGCCGACAGGGGAGGATGGCTACACTTTC.

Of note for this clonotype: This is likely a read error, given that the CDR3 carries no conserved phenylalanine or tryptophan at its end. The CDR3, as DNA: TGTGCCAGCAGCTCCCGTGCGGGAGATCTCACAGATACGCAGTATTCT. It translates to CASSSRAGDLTDTQYS. V gene TRBV11-3 combines with J gene TRBJ2-3; 7 nucleotides match TRBD2. Germline CDR1 SGHNT, CDR2 YENEEA. V trimming: 4 bases; J trimming: 2 bases; junction bases outside the gene matches: 9. CDR3 size: 16 residues.

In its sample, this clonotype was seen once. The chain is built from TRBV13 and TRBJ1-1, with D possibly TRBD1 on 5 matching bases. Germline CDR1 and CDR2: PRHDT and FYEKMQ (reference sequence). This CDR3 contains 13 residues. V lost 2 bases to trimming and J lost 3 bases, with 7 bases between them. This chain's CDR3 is CASSLRGHTEAFF. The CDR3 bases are TGTGCCAGCAGCTTAAGGGGCCACACTGAAGCTTTCTTT.

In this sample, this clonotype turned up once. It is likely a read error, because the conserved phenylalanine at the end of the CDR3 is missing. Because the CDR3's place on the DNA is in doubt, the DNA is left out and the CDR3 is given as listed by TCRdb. The CDR3: CASSNQGGNTGELFI. The rearrangement uses TRBV21-1 and TRBJ2-2; TRBD1 is taken as the D call from the table, unchecked against the DNA. TRBV21-1 is a pseudogene segment. Termini included, the CDR3 measures 15 amino acids.